The entry that follows covers one T cell receptor beta chain sequence. Its cognate antigen is unknown. Germline lookup yields CDR1 SGHTA and CDR2 FQGNSA. The ends lost 5 bases at V and 11 bases at J; junction bases unmatched: 14. The CDR3 length is 15 residues. This sample was taken from a study of OX40 agonist ivuxolimab in advanced cancers. The study's findings and limits: The authors did not determine the antigen specificity of the expanded peripheral T cells. Normalized expansion of T-cell clones was also low for some nonresponders.

Sequenced by immunoSEQ multiplex PCR; TCRdb stores in-frame clones only, minus some. This sample has roughly 80,000 clones, with 85% found just once. Sequenced material: CD4+ or CD8+ T cells sorted from blood, taken in a trial of the OX40 agonist ivuxolimab. The clonotype comes from an adult with an advanced solid tumor such as melanoma, head and neck, liver or kidney cancer. The chain carries TRBV7-2 and TRBJ2-1, with 8 bases lining up with TRBD2. The CDR3 loop reads CASSPDAGGPKKQFF. The CDR3 coding sequence is TGTGCCAGCAGCCCCGACGCGGGGGGCCCAAAGAAGCAGTTCTTC.